This TCR beta chain was sequenced for a study of blood T cells in healthy people across ages. Study outcomes and limitations: There were more naive CD4+ cells and higher diversity in long-lived donors than in aged donors. Estimates of diversity drawn from one million T cells were considered underestimates. The recorded TCR beta diversity per million T cells decreased in a roughly linear manner with age.

A second about 6 to 12 cycle PCR used barcoded and J-beta primers. MiXCR was run by TCRdb on the 5' RACE reads, yielding one entry per CDR3 protein. The sample records about 1.8 million distinct CDR3 sequences, roughly 50% being singletons. As to this clonotype: Its antigen is still unknown.

From germline, CDR1 is MGHRA and CDR2 YSYEKL. There are 18 residues in the CDR3. V dropped 0 bases and J dropped 0; count of bases not matched to a gene: 8. The sequenced sample consisted of blood. The clonotype originates from a woman aged 40-49 years in good health. This sequence joins TRBV4-1 and TRBJ2-4, with TRBD2 identical over 7 bases. The DNA of the CDR3 is TGCGCCAGCAGCCAAGATTTTGGACTAGAGCTAGCCAAAAACATTCAGTACTTC. Translation gives CASSQDFGLELAKNIQYF.